The T cell receptor (beta chain) under discussion was sequenced for a study of T cell responses to AZD1222 COVID-19 vaccine. Study-level points and caveats: Increased Spike-specific TCR breadth and depth were observed after two AZD1222 doses. Vaccine-related CD4 TCRs covered spike, predominating at 160-218 and 743-854.

Trimming took 4 bases from V and 0 from J, leaving 15 bases between them. From germline, CDR1 is GTSNPN and CDR2 SVGIG (reference sequence). This CDR3 is 15 amino acids long. With respect to this clone: Its target is unknown.

The protocol was immunoSEQ multiplex PCR, while the TCRdb copy is restricted to in-frame clones and leaves out a portion. The table shows roughly 160,000 clones, with around 94% occurring only once. Sample: peripheral blood, taken on day 0 of AZD1222 vaccination. V gene TRBV30 combines with J gene TRBJ1-2; D call uncertain. The receptor was derived from an adult in good health. The CDR3 nucleotides are TGTGCCTGGAATCCAGGACGGATTACTAACTATGGCTACACCTTC. This sequence encodes CAWNPGRITNYGYTF.